These 28 T cell receptor beta chains originate from one sample sequenced in a study of beta chain features in type 1 diabetes. General study results and limits: Within each of all four CD4+ subsets, Type 1 diabetes patients had TCRB CDR3s that were moderately but significantly shorter.

Expressed TCRB transcripts were sequenced because the isolated RNA had all been reverse transcribed beforehand. TCRdb's copy holds only in-frame clones and misses some; the assay was immunoSEQ multiplex PCR. The table records a few hundred thousand clones, around 10% of them present only once. Antigen specificity for these receptors is unknown. Material for sequencing was central memory CD4+ T cells from blood. The receptors were gathered from a man aged 25 to 40 with type 1 diabetes.

The chain couples TRBV4-3 to TRBJ2-2, with D possibly TRBD2 on 5 matching bases. V was shortened by 4 bases and J by 1 base, with 10 bases between the two germline ends. This CDR3 region has 15 residues. Germline values: CDR1 LGHNA, CDR2 YSLEER. This chain's CDR3 is CASSPRGLNTGELFF. For the CDR3, the DNA is TGCGCCAGCAGCCCAAGAGGACTGAACACCGGGGAGCTGTTTTTT.

The gene calls are TRBV29-1 and TRBJ2-1; TRBD1 is a possible D gene (5 bases). The V gene's germline CDR1 is SQVTM and CDR2 ANQGSEA. Trimming cost V 4 bases and J 10 bases, with 14 bases left between them. The CDR3 is made up of 12 amino acids. For the CDR3, the DNA is TGCAGCGTTGCCAGGGCAAGAGGAGAGCAGTTCTTC. This gives the protein CSVARARGEQFF.

The chain joins TRBV25-1 to TRBJ2-7; D is possibly TRBD2 (7 bases). The CDR3 has 13 amino acids. V dropped 7 bases and J dropped 6 bases, with 16 bases sitting between them. Germline V gene data show CDR1 as MGHDK and CDR2 as SYGVNS. The CDR3 DNA is TGTGCCAGCACCGACGGGGGGCTCTCCGAGCAGTACTTC. Amino acids: CASTDGGLSEQYF.

The rearrangement links TRBV2 to TRBJ1-1; possibly TRBD1 for D (5 bases). The CDR3 has 13 amino acids. CDR1 SNHLY and CDR2 FYNNEI come from the germline V gene. The V end lost 10 bases, the J end lost 0 bases, and 12 bases lay between the germline ends. This chain's CDR3 is CATSAGMNTEAFF. DNA for the CDR3: TGTGCCACCTCAGCAGGGATGAACACTGAAGCTTTCTTT.

In its sample, this clone was seen a few times. V is TRBV7-2 and J is TRBJ1-3; no clear D gene. The V end was cut by 6 bases, the J end by 2 bases, with 11 bases between. Germline V CDR1 and CDR2: SGHTA, FQGNSA. The CDR3 is 14 amino acids. CDR3 sequence reads: CASRRIGTGNTIYF. The CDR3 bases are TGTGCCAGCAGACGAATCGGGACTGGAAACACCATATATTTT.

This clone came up a few times. The chain carries TRBV7-2 and TRBJ1-1, with D unresolved. V was clipped by 5 bases and J by 5 bases, with 12 bases between them. The germline V gene has CDR1 SGHTA and CDR2 FQGNSA. This CDR3 is 13 amino acids long. For the CDR3, the DNA is TGTGCCAGCAGCCAAGAGATTAGGACTGAAGCTTTCTTT. This translates into CASSQEIRTEAFF.

The genes are TRBV28 and TRBJ2-3; tentatively, D is TRBD2 (5 bases). Germline V gene data show CDR1 as MDHEN and CDR2 as SYDVKM. Between the trimmed V and J ends, which lost 6 bases and 4 bases, there was a span of 11 bases. The CDR3 totals 13 residues. The DNA for the CDR3 is TGTGCCAGCAGAACGGGCGGGCCAGATACGCAGTATTTT. Translation: CASRTGGPDTQYF.

This chain uses TRBV19 with TRBJ1-5; no clear D gene. Trimming removed 2 bases at V and 0 bases at J, with 5 bases between. Germline V gene lookup returns CDR1 LNHDA and CDR2 SQIVND (reference sequence). The CDR3 runs 14 residues. Here the CDR3 reads CASSIIDSNQPQHF. CDR3 DNA sequence: TGTGCCAGTAGTATAATAGATAGCAATCAGCCCCAGCATTTT.

The rearrangement links TRBV30 to TRBJ1-6; 7 bases fit TRBD1. The germline gives CDR1 GTSNPN, CDR2 SVGIG (reference sequence). The CDR3 loop spans 17 amino acids. V lost 0 bases, J lost 8 bases, and 13 bases stayed unmatched. The CDR3 loop reads CAWSVTPTGTWDSPLHF. CDR3 coding DNA: TGTGCCTGGAGTGTAACCCCGACAGGGACTTGGGATTCACCCCTCCACTTT.

Only a few counts were recorded for this clone. CDR3 protein: CAWGRGGDGEKLFF. The CDR3 DNA is TGTGCCTGGGGAAGAGGGGGAGACGGTGAAAAACTGTTTTTT. The rearrangement joins TRBV30 to TRBJ1-4; perhaps TRBD1 as D (6 bases). The germline V gene has CDR1 GTSNPN and CDR2 SVGIG (reference sequence). V lost 5 bases and J lost 7, with 17 bases in between. CDR3 size: 14 residues.

This chain uses TRBV7-9 with TRBJ1-6; D remains unclear. Germline loops: CDR1 SEHNR, CDR2 FQNEAQ (reference sequence). The CDR3 has 17 amino acids. V was clipped by 6 bases and J by 5 bases, with 20 bases between them. The CDR3 region is CASRDTWARGHNSPLHF. Written as DNA, the CDR3 is TGTGCCAGCAGAGATACATGGGCCCGCGGACATAATTCACCCCTCCACTTT.

The genes are TRBV29-1 and TRBJ1-2; D ambiguous. Germline CDR1 is SQVTM and CDR2 is ANQGSEA. The V end was cut by 7 bases, the J end by 8 bases, with 17 bases between. The CDR3 consists of 12 residues. CDR3 protein: CSAGEGYEGYTF. CDR3 nucleotide sequence: TGCAGCGCCGGGGAAGGGTATGAGGGCTACACCTTC.

This clone was recorded a few times. Different DNA sequences within this sample yield the same CDR3. The chain is built from TRBV28 and TRBJ2-7; D unresolved. Trimming took off 3 bases at V and 4 bases at J, with 4 bases between the two ends. The CDR3 sequence is 11 residues long. CDR1 is MDHEN, CDR2 SYDVKM, per germline. The chain's CDR3 is CASSLGYEQYF. In nucleotides, the CDR3 is TGTGCCAGCAGTTTGGGGTACGAGCAGTACTTC. The full variable domain, in which reference TRBV28 and TRBJ2-7 provide the parts outside the CDR3, is DVKVTQSSRYLVKRTGEKVFLECVQDMDHENMFWYRQDPGLGLRLIYFSYDVKMKEKGDIPEGYSVSREKKERFSLILESASTNQTSMYLCASSLGYEQYFGPGTRLTVT.

The CDR3 DNA reads as TGTGCCAGCAGTTACTCAGGGGTGGACAGTGCTTACGAGCAGTACTTC. Translated, it gives CASSYSGVDSAYEQYF. The chain carries TRBV6-5 and TRBJ2-7, with D maybe TRBD1 (6 bases). The CDR3 covers 16 residues. The germline V gene encodes CDR1 MNHEY and CDR2 SVGAGI. Deletions cut 0 bases from V and 4 bases from J, with 16 bases between.

This clone was seen only a few times. The junction differs from germline at one of its ends, possibly a read error. This sequence joins TRBV4-1 and TRBJ2-2; a possible D gene is TRBD1 (6 bases). The CDR3 consists of 13 residues. The germline gives CDR1 MGHRA, CDR2 YSYEKL. CDR3 in amino acids: CASSHQGYGELFF. As DNA, the CDR3 is TGTGCCAGCAGCCATCAGGGGTACGGGGAGCTGTTTTTT.

The V and J genes are TRBV7-9 and TRBJ1-1; 8 bases are shared with TRBD1. CDR3 size: 14 residues. After removal of 6 bases from V and 1 base from J, the junction contained 4 bases not matched to a gene. Germline CDR1 and CDR2: SEHNR and FQNEAQ (reference sequence). Written as DNA, the CDR3 is TGTGCCAGCAGGCTACAGGGGGAGAACACTGAAGCTTTCTTT. Translating gives CASRLQGENTEAFF.

There are a few counts of this clone. The V call is TRBV6-5, the J call TRBJ1-5, with D tentatively TRBD1 (6 bases). Trimming shortened V by 5 bases and J by 3 bases, and 11 bases separated the two germline ends. Germline values: CDR1 MNHEY, CDR2 SVGAGI. CDR3 length equals 14 residues. The CDR3 here is CASSRGGNNQPQHF. For the CDR3, the DNA is TGTGCCAGCAGTAGGGGGGGGAACAATCAGCCCCAGCATTTT.

This clone was observed at least ten times. The chain uses TRBV7-2 and TRBJ2-5; D is perhaps TRBD1 (5 bases). Trimming took 2 bases from V and 5 from J, leaving 12 bases between them. Germline V gene data show CDR1 as SGHTA and CDR2 as FQGNSA. The CDR3 has 14 amino acids. The chain's CDR3 is CASSLKVRDETQYF. DNA for the CDR3: TGTGCCAGCAGCTTAAAAGTCAGGGATGAGACCCAGTACTTC.

This rearrangement joins TRBV5-4 to TRBJ1-4; D may be TRBD1 (5 bases). Germline V lookup: CDR1 SGHNT, CDR2 YYREEE (reference sequence). This CDR3 contains 14 residues. Trimming pared 0 bases from V and 5 bases from J, leaving 8 bases between. The CDR3 loop is CASSLDRYNEKLFF. The CDR3 nucleotides are TGTGCCAGCAGCTTGGACAGGTACAATGAAAAACTGTTTTTT. The full variable domain, rest sourced from reference TRBV5-4 and TRBJ1-4, is ETGVTQSPTHLIKTRGQQVTLRCSSQSGHNTVSWYQQALGQGPQFIFQYYREEENGRGNFPPRFSGLQFPNYSSELNVNALELDDSALYLCASSLDRYNEKLFFGSGTQLSVL.

This clone was seen a few times. The chain links TRBV6-5 to TRBJ2-3; 8 positions agree with TRBD2. J gave up 2 bases and V 8 bases, and 6 bases lay outside the gene matches. The germline gives CDR1 MNHEY, CDR2 SVGAGI. The CDR3 runs 14 residues. CDR3 residues: CASQVTSDTDTQYF. CDR3 DNA: TGTGCCAGCCAAGTGACTAGCGACACAGATACGCAGTATTTT.

This clone was seen many times. Other DNA variants within this sample encode the same CDR3. V and J are TRBV18 and TRBJ2-7; the D gene could be TRBD1 or TRBD2 (5 bases each). This CDR3 region has 14 residues. V was pared by 2 bases and J by 0 bases, with 8 bases between. The germline V gene encodes CDR1 KGHSH and CDR2 LQKENI. In DNA form, the CDR3 reads TGTGCCAGCTCACCAGGGACCAACTCCTACGAGCAGTACTTC. Translation: CASSPGTNSYEQYF.

This clone was seen a handful of times. The CDR3 DNA reads as TGTGCCAGCAGTAATGGACAGGGGCCCTCCGATCAGCCCCAGCATTTT. Translating gives CASSNGQGPSDQPQHF. V usage is TRBV28 and J usage is TRBJ1-5; TRBD1 matches 9 bases. Germline V gene lookup returns CDR1 MDHEN and CDR2 SYDVKM. The CDR3 spans 16 residues. The V and J ends lost 5 bases and 5 bases, in that order; junction bases with no gene match: 10.

The chain employs TRBV5-5 and TRBJ2-1, with D possibly being TRBD1 (6 bases). Germline CDR1 and CDR2: SGHKS and YYEKEE (reference sequence). The CDR3 covers 14 residues. The V end was cut by 0 bases, the J end by 6 bases, with 10 bases between. The CDR3 DNA sequence: TGTGCCAGCAGCTTGGGACAGGCGCGCAATGAGCAGTTCTTC. This encodes CASSLGQARNEQFF.

This clone has a count of ten or more. This chain joins TRBV5-5 and TRBJ1-1; perhaps TRBD1 as D (6 bases). The V and J ends lost 4 bases and 3 bases respectively, with 16 bases between them. CDR1 and CDR2 (germline): SGHKS, YYEKEE (reference sequence). The CDR3 covers 15 residues. The CDR3 protein is CASSMEGRGDTEAFF. The DNA of the CDR3 is TGTGCCAGCAGCATGGAGGGCAGGGGAGACACTGAAGCTTTCTTT.

This clone showed up just a few times. This chain links TRBV30 with TRBJ1-1; D may be TRBD1 (6 bases). V lost 8 bases and J lost 3, with 13 bases in between. CDR1 GTSNPN and CDR2 SVGIG come from the germline V gene (reference sequence). The CDR3 is 12 residues long. This chain's CDR3 is CAGNREYTEAFF. In nucleotides, the CDR3 is TGTGCCGGAAACAGGGAGTACACTGAAGCTTTCTTT.

This chain joins TRBV9 and TRBJ2-1; 8 bases align to TRBD1. The V and J ends lost 0 bases and 5 bases, in that order; junction bases with no gene match: 7. Germline V gives CDR1 SGDLS, CDR2 YYNGEE. This CDR3 has 16 residues. Here the CDR3 DNA reads TGTGCCAGCAGCGTAGACAGGGGGATGTATGACAATGAGCAGTTCTTC. Protein: CASSVDRGMYDNEQFF. The whole variable domain, filled in from reference TRBV9 and TRBJ2-1, reads DSGVTQTPKHLITATGQRVTLRCSPRSGDLSVYWYQQSLDQGLQFLIQYYNGEERAKGNILERFSAQQFPDLHSELNLSSLELGDSALYFCASSVDRGMYDNEQFFGPGTRLTVL.

CDR3: CASSEYSRTEETQYF. The CDR3 coding sequence is TGTGCCAGCAGTGAATATTCGCGGACAGAAGAGACCCAGTACTTC. V usage is TRBV2 and J usage is TRBJ2-5, with D possibly TRBD1 on 6 matching bases. This CDR3 is 15 amino acids long. CDR1 SNHLY and CDR2 FYNNEI come from the germline V gene. The ends were cut back, 2 bases at V and 3 bases at J, with 13 bases in the middle.

The V call is TRBV5-4, the J call TRBJ2-7, with 16 bases matching TRBD2. The V segment lost 4 bases and the J segment 5 bases; nucleotides outside the gene matches: 6. This CDR3 is 16 amino acids long. The germline V gene encodes CDR1 SGHNT and CDR2 YYREEE (reference sequence). CDR3 in DNA: TGTGCCAGCAGCCCCGGGACTAGCGGGAGGGGGCACGAGCAGTACTTC. Translated, it gives CASSPGTSGRGHEQYF.